Listed below are T cell receptor beta chains from one sample, sequenced in a study of blood T cell repertoires in COVID-19. Sequencing used immunoSEQ multiplex PCR; TCRdb keeps in-frame clones, though not all of them. The data hold around 81,000 clones, with approximately 86% observed a single time. Specimen: peripheral blood. Source of these receptors: a woman at least 80 years old with acute or convalescent COVID-19. Each CDR3 is given with its conserved first and last residue. The D gene is left open where the match is weak. Size is omitted from some rows. Given values are once, few, many or a class for expanded clones.

TRBV7-2,once,-,TRBJ2-3,CASSLRGHPSSTDTQYF,TGTGCCAGCAGCCTCAGAGGGCACCCATCTAGCACAGATACGCAGTATTTT
TRBV29-1,-,-,TRBJ1-1,CSAVWGRGVSVEAFF,TGCAGCGCCGTATGGGGGAGGGGTGTAAGTGTTGAAGCTTTCTTT
TRBV10-3,-,TRBD2,TRBJ2-3,CATRGTSTTDTQYF,TGTGCCACCCGTGGGACTAGCACCACAGATACGCAGTATTTT
TRBV5-1,-,-,TRBJ2-3,CASSLPGVGDTDTQYF,TGCGCCAGCAGCCTCCCGGGGGTCGGGGACACAGATACGCAGTATTTT
TRBV20-1,-,TRBD1,TRBJ1-1,CSASGQGAQGTEAFF,TGCAGTGCTAGTGGACAGGGGGCGCAGGGCACTGAAGCTTTCTTT
TRBV20-1,-,TRBD2,TRBJ2-1,CSASSGSKTNEQFF,TGCAGTGCTAGTAGCGGGAGTAAAACGAATGAGCAGTTCTTC
TRBV19,-,TRBD1,TRBJ1-1,CASNRDSYTEAFF,TGTGCCAGCAACCGGGACAGCTACACTGAAGCTTTCTTT
TRBV19,-,-,TRBJ1-5,CASSETKNSNQPQHF,TGTGCCAGTAGTGAAACAAAGAATAGCAATCAGCCCCAGCATTTT
TRBV2,-,-,TRBJ2-5,CASSEFGEETQYF,TGTGCCAGCAGTGAATTCGGGGAAGAGACCCAGTACTTC
TRBV7-6,-,-,TRBJ2-1,CASSLAPGSVGEQFF,TGTGCCAGCAGCTTAGCCCCGGGTTCAGTCGGTGAGCAGTTCTTC
TRBV9,-,-,TRBJ1-1,CASSVGSDTEAFF,TGTGCCAGCAGCGTAGGGTCGGACACTGAAGCTTTCTTT
TRBV5-4,-,TRBD1,TRBJ1-2,CASSSGTAFGYGYTF,TGTGCCAGCAGCTCGGGGACAGCCTTTGGATATGGCTACACCTTC
TRBV5-8,-,-,TRBJ2-7,CASSLEQGPPYEQYF,TGTGCCAGCAGCTTGGAGCAGGGCCCGCCCTACGAGCAGTACTTC
TRBV7-9,once,TRBD2,TRBJ2-7,CASSPRDYPYEQYF,TGTGCCAGCAGCCCTAGGGACTACCCCTACGAGCAGTACTTC
TRBV6-1,-,-,TRBJ2-7,CASSEHAPAALATVRGYEQYF,TGTGCCAGCAGTGAACATGCCCCCGCAGCCCTCGCCACGGTAAGGGGGTACGAGCAGTACTTC
TRBV7-2,-,-,TRBJ1-1,CASSFTDRKGTEAFF,TGTGCCAGCAGCTTTACGGACAGAAAGGGCACTGAAGCTTTCTTT
TRBV3-1/TRBV3-2,-,-,TRBJ1-1,CASSPMSRPSTRTEAFF,TGTGCCAGCAGCCCCATGAGTAGACCCTCAACGAGGACTGAAGCTTTCTTT
TRBV19,-,TRBD1,TRBJ2-3,CASSIGDRVPRSTDTQYF,TGTGCCAGTAGTATAGGGGACAGGGTCCCACGTAGCACAGATACGCAGTATTTT
TRBV5-1,-,TRBD2,TRBJ2-1,CASSLGVSGRREGFF,TGCGCCAGCAGCTTGGGAGTTAGCGGGAGGCGCGAGGGGTTCTTC
TRBV30,-,TRBD1,TRBJ1-6,CAWSKGAHYNSPLHF,TGTGCCTGGAGCAAGGGGGCTCACTATAATTCACCCCTCCACTTT
TRBV4-1,-,-,TRBJ1-2,CASSQDPVANYGYTF,TGCGCCAGCAGCCAAGATCCGGTAGCTAACTATGGCTACACCTTC
TRBV3-1/TRBV3-2,-,-,TRBJ1-2,CASSQGRGWDYTF,TGTGCCAGCAGCCAAGGCAGGGGTTGGGACTACACCTTC
TRBV5-1,-,-,TRBJ2-7,CASSLDPMDEQYF,TGCGCCAGCAGCTTGGATCCTATGGACGAGCAGTACTTC
TRBV19,-,-,TRBJ1-1,CASSIDSRNTEAFF,TGTGCCAGTAGTATCGACAGTAGAAACACTGAAGCTTTCTTT
TRBV7-9,-,-,TRBJ1-4,CALQGVALEKLFF,TGTGCCCTACAAGGGGTCGCCCTTGAAAAACTGTTTTTT
TRBV27,-,TRBD1,TRBJ2-7,CASSLSGGRGTSSYEQYF,TGTGCCAGCAGTTTATCAGGGGGCAGGGGGACAAGCTCCTACGAGCAGTACTTC
TRBV7-2,-,-,TRBJ2-3,CASSWPIGGSTDTQYF,TGTGCCAGCAGCTGGCCTATCGGGGGTAGCACAGATACGCAGTATTTT
TRBV5-1,-,TRBD2,TRBJ2-1,CASSLSGGEQFF,TGCGCCAGCAGCTTGAGCGGGGGGGAGCAGTTCTTC
TRBV2,-,TRBD2,TRBJ2-3,CASRHGLGAGTDTQYF,TGTGCCAGCCGACACGGACTAGGAGCTGGGACAGATACGCAGTATTTT
TRBV6-6,-,-,TRBJ2-7,CASTAGRFYEQYF,TGTGCCAGCACTGCGGGAAGGTTCTACGAGCAGTACTTC
TRBV10-3,-,TRBD1,TRBJ2-5,CATQTGTGQETQYF,TGTGCCACCCAAACAGGGACAGGTCAAGAGACCCAGTACTTC
TRBV11-2,-,TRBD2,TRBJ2-5,CASSSSGLLAEVSQETQYF,TGTGCCAGCAGCTCTAGTGGGTTGCTAGCGGAGGTCTCGCAAGAGACCCAGTACTTC
TRBV9,-,TRBD1,TRBJ1-5,CASSETGSRNQPQHF,TGTGCCAGCAGCGAGACAGGGTCACGCAATCAGCCCCAGCATTTT
TRBV3-1/TRBV3-2,-,TRBD2,TRBJ2-2,CASSPGTSGSVTYTGELFF,TGTGCCAGCAGCCCAGGGACTAGCGGGAGTGTCACTTACACCGGGGAGCTGTTTTTT
TRBV7-2,-,TRBD2,TRBJ2-1,CASSLVPAGVKYNEQFF,TGTGCCAGCAGCTTAGTACCAGCGGGGGTGAAATACAATGAGCAGTTCTTC
TRBV18,-,TRBD1,TRBJ1-5,CASSLGRGQNQPQHF,TGTGCCAGCTCCCTAGGTCGGGGACAGAATCAGCCCCAGCATTTT
TRBV7-6,-,TRBD2,TRBJ2-2,CASGTSVSGELFF,TGTGCCAGCGGGACTAGCGTTTCCGGGGAGCTGTTTTTT
TRBV7-7,-,TRBD1,TRBJ2-4,CASSPRQGATQYF,TGTGCTAGCAGCCCGCGACAGGGGGCAACTCAGTACTTC
TRBV3-1/TRBV3-2,-,-,TRBJ2-7,CASSRRQAPYEQYF,TGTGCCAGCAGCCGACGACAGGCACCCTACGAGCAGTACTTC
TRBV29-1,-,TRBD2,TRBJ2-7,CSASFQGLAGAYEQYF,TGCAGCGCCTCTTTTCAGGGACTAGCGGGAGCCTACGAGCAGTACTTC
TRBV30,once,TRBD2,TRBJ2-1,CAWSRLARNNEQFF,TGTGCCTGGAGTAGACTAGCGCGAAACAATGAGCAGTTCTTC
TRBV19,-,-,TRBJ1-5,CASSIQGSGYQPQHF,TGTGCCAGTAGTATACAGGGGTCGGGATATCAGCCCCAGCATTTT
TRBV3-1/TRBV3-2,-,-,TRBJ1-1,CASSQRGGEAFF,TGTGCCAGCAGCCAAAGGGGGGGTGAAGCTTTCTTT
TRBV30,-,-,TRBJ1-2,CAWSWAGGADGYTF,TGTGCCTGGAGTTGGGCGGGGGGCGCGGATGGCTACACCTTC
TRBV5-1,-,TRBD1,TRBJ2-3,CASSATGGYTDTQYF,TGCGCCAGCAGCGCTACAGGGGGGTACACAGATACGCAGTATTTT
TRBV5-4,-,-,TRBJ1-1,CASSPGGGNTEAFF,TGTGCCAGCAGCCCGGGAGGGGGGAACACTGAAGCTTTCTTT
TRBV6-5,-,-,TRBJ2-3,CASRIGQLDTQYF,TGTGCCAGCAGGATCGGACAGCTGGATACGCAGTATTTT